The clone carrying this T cell receptor (gamma chain) is categorized as medium-sized. No antigen is known for it. This sample also contains other DNA sequences that code for the same CDR3. Sorted Vdelta1+ thymocytes were roughly 96% to 99.6% pure. RNA was extracted from the cells and then reverse transcribed. The CDR3 regions were amplified by multiplex PCR from V-gene primers to a constant-region primer. TCRdb re-called the multiplex PCR reads through CATT. The data show tens of thousands of gamma-chain clones, around 13% seen once. The data belong to a study of Vδ1+ human thymocytes. Study-wide results and limits: Roughly 22% of thymic delta-chain sequences were Vdelta2, with few Vdelta3, unlike blood Vdelta1+ controls. Highly polyclonal TRG and TRD repertoires with Gaussian CDR3 length distributions appeared in thymus.

Germline CDR1 is GITISATS and CDR2 is ISYDGTV (reference sequence). Losses at the gene ends were 2 bases for V and 6 bases for J; bases not matched to a gene: 1. CDR3 length: 11 residues. This receptor was taken from a child in the first two years of life who had congenital heart surgery. Sample: Vdelta1+ gamma-delta thymocytes from the thymus. The subset is: FACS-sorted CD3+ TCRalphabeta- TCRVdelta1+ TCRVdelta2- thymocytes. The chain joins TRGV9 to TRGJ1 or TRGJ2. CDR3 sequence reads: CALWEGYKKLF. The CDR3 coding sequence is TGTGCCTTGTGGGAGGGTTATAAGAAACTCTTT.